This is a list of T cell receptor beta chains from one sample in a study of cytomegalovirus exposure and HLA in healthy donors. TCRdb keeps only in-frame clones here, not all; method: immunoSEQ multiplex PCR. Of under 200,000 clones in the sample, roughly four fifths were seen once. The material sequenced was PBMCs. The receptors stem from a woman aged 45-60 years in good health and CMV-seronegative. Each CDR3 is given with its conserved first and last residue. Each record gives: D gene, V gene, clone size, J gene, CDR3 protein, CDR3 DNA. A D gene is named only where the DNA matches it firmly. The listing skips clone size in some rows; elsewhere it reads once, few, many or a size class.

NA	TRBV28	NA	TRBJ2-1	CASSPPLSGEQFF	TGTGCCAGCAGTCCCCCTCTTAGTGGTGAGCAGTTCTTC
NA	TRBV11-2	NA	TRBJ2-3	CASANTDTQYF	TGTGCCAGCGCGAACACAGATACGCAGTATTTT
TRBD1	TRBV27	NA	TRBJ2-1	CASSSGTGLEQFF	TGTGCCAGCAGTTCTGGGACAGGGCTTGAGCAGTTCTTC
NA	TRBV7-8	NA	TRBJ2-3	CASSPGGTPNTQYF	TGTGCCAGCAGCCCGGGTGGCACCCCAAATACGCAGTATTTT
NA	TRBV5-1	NA	TRBJ2-1	CASSDLRGDEQFF	TGCGCCAGCAGCGACCTACGAGGAGATGAGCAGTTCTTC
TRBD1	TRBV5-5	NA	TRBJ2-7	CASTLDRGSEQYF	TGTGCCAGCACGCTGGACAGGGGGTCCGAGCAGTACTTC
NA	TRBV7-8	NA	TRBJ1-4	CASSSQGRGGTNEKLFF	TGTGCCAGCAGCTCCCAGGGGCGCGGGGGCACTAATGAAAAACTGTTTTTT
TRBD2	TRBV2	few	TRBJ2-5	CASRKRGAYQETQYF	TGTGCCAGCAGGAAGCGGGGGGCGTACCAAGAGACCCAGTACTTC
TRBD2	TRBV5-1	NA	TRBJ2-5	CASSVAGSTETQYF	TGCGCCAGCAGCGTAGCGGGGTCGACGGAGACCCAGTACTTC
NA	TRBV7-8	NA	TRBJ1-2	CASSSSPQGSGYTF	TGTGCCAGCAGCTCATCTCCCCAGGGGAGTGGCTACACCTTC
NA	TRBV4-1	NA	TRBJ1-1	CASSQGQGPRNEAFF	TGCGCCAGCAGCCAAGGGCAGGGCCCCAGAAATGAGGCTTTCTTT
NA	TRBV15	NA	TRBJ1-3	CATSRDQGHGNTIYF	TGTGCCACCAGCAGAGATCAGGGGCATGGAAACACCATATATTTT
NA	TRBV7-9	NA	TRBJ1-1	CASSLHREGTEAFF	TGTGCCAGCAGCTTACACAGGGAAGGCACTGAAGCTTTCTTT
TRBD2	TRBV6-4	NA	TRBJ2-7	CASSEDSGGYEQYF	TGTGCCAGCAGTGAGGATAGCGGGGGCTACGAGCAGTACTTC
NA	TRBV11-2	NA	TRBJ1-1	CASSLGATTEAFF	TGTGCCAGCAGCTTAGGGGCCACTACTGAAGCTTTCTTT
TRBD2	TRBV2	NA	TRBJ2-7	CASTIAGGSSYEQYF	TGTGCCAGCACCATAGCGGGAGGGAGCTCCTACGAGCAGTACTTC
NA	TRBV4-2	NA	TRBJ1-1	CASSQVTEQRTEAFF	TGTGCCAGCAGCCAAGTTACAGAACAGAGAACTGAAGCTTTCTTT
NA	TRBV10-1	NA	TRBJ2-5	CASSESTQASETQYF	TGCGCCAGCAGTGAGTCGACCCAGGCAAGCGAGACCCAGTACTTC
TRBD2	TRBV6-6	few	TRBJ2-1	CASLTSGSENEQFF	TGTGCCAGCCTAACTAGCGGGAGTGAGAATGAGCAGTTCTTC
NA	TRBV19	NA	TRBJ1-1	CASSIYPPPGQNTEAFF	TGTGCCAGTAGTATTTACCCGCCGCCAGGGCAGAACACTGAAGCTTTCTTT
TRBD1	TRBV6-6	NA	TRBJ1-3	CASSQYRGTSGNTIYF	TGTGCCAGCAGTCAGTACAGGGGTACCTCTGGAAACACCATATATTTT
TRBD2	TRBV29-1	NA	TRBJ2-1	CSTGDPTSGGGNEQFF	TGCTCGACAGGAGACCCTACTAGCGGGGGAGGCAATGAGCAGTTCTTC
TRBD1	TRBV6-1	few	TRBJ1-5	CASTDRVIKPQHF	TGTGCCAGCACTGACAGGGTGATTAAGCCCCAGCATTTT
TRBD1	TRBV28	NA	TRBJ1-1	CASSLGQGRAFF	TGTGCCAGCAGTTTAGGACAGGGCCGAGCTTTCTTT
TRBD1	TRBV11-1	NA	TRBJ1-1	CASTDRGGVNTEAFF	TGTGCCAGCACGGACAGGGGCGGTGTGAACACTGAAGCTTTCTTT
NA	TRBV5-4	NA	TRBJ1-1	CASSGKKLGAGTEAFF	TGTGCCAGCAGCGGAAAAAAATTGGGGGCCGGCACTGAAGCTTTCTTT
TRBD1	TRBV28	NA	TRBJ2-7	CASTSRDRGYEQYF	TGTGCCAGCACCTCTAGGGACAGGGGTTACGAGCAGTACTTC
NA	TRBV10-2	NA	TRBJ2-1	CASSHRDDEQFF	TGCGCCAGCAGTCACAGGGATGATGAGCAGTTCTTC
TRBD1	TRBV25-1	NA	TRBJ2-6	CASSGTGIVSGANVLTF	TGTGCCAGCAGTGGGACAGGGATCGTCTCTGGGGCCAACGTCCTGACTTTC
TRBD1	TRBV5-6	NA	TRBJ1-1	CASSYGTAMNTEAFF	TGTGCCAGCAGCTACGGGACAGCTATGAACACTGAAGCTTTCTTT
NA	TRBV7-2	NA	TRBJ1-4	CASSAGGKANEKLFF	TGTGCCAGCAGCGCGGGGGGAAAGGCTAATGAAAAACTGTTTTTT
TRBD1	TRBV30	NA	TRBJ1-5	CAWSHRGLSQPQHF	TGTGCCTGGAGTCACAGGGGTTTAAGTCAGCCCCAGCATTTT
NA	TRBV19	NA	TRBJ1-6	CASSSRQIYNSPLHF	TGTGCCAGTAGTTCCCGACAGATCTATAATTCACCCCTCCACTTT
TRBD2	TRBV18	NA	TRBJ2-7	CASSLVSGGYEQYF	TGTGCCAGCTCACTGGTTAGCGGGGGTTACGAGCAGTACTTC
TRBD2	TRBV4-2	NA	TRBJ2-1	CASSQNLADPYNEQFF	TGTGCCAGCAGCCAAAATCTAGCGGACCCCTACAATGAGCAGTTCTTC
NA	TRBV13	NA	TRBJ2-7	CASSSGEAHMGTHEQYF	TGTGCCAGCAGCTCGGGGGAGGCACATATGGGCACCCACGAGCAGTACTTC
TRBD2	TRBV4-2	NA	TRBJ2-3	CASSQAAAWGSGTSARSSTDTQYF	TGTGCCAGCAGCCAAGCAGCTGCCTGGGGGAGCGGGACTAGCGCACGTTCTAGCACAGATACGCAGTATTTT